This passage covers 22 T cell receptor beta chains from one sample sequenced in a study of cytomegalovirus exposure and HLA in healthy donors. TCRdb keeps only in-frame clones here, not all; method: immunoSEQ multiplex PCR. The sample holds approximately 260,000 clones, around 85% seen once. Material for sequencing was PBMCs. Every receptor here comes from a woman aged 18 to 35 in good health and CMV-seronegative.

Only one count was recorded for this clone. The germline gene is not matched at one end of the junction; a read error may be the cause. This chain's CDR3 is CASRYSPGAYEQYF. The DNA of the CDR3 is TGTGCCAGCAGGTACTCCCCAGGGGCCTACGAGCAGTACTTC. This rearrangement joins TRBV6-5 to TRBJ2-7; possible D gene TRBD1, 6 bases. CDR1 MNHEY and CDR2 SVGAGI come from the germline V gene. The length of the CDR3 is 14 residues.

This chain links TRBV6-5 with TRBJ2-1; maybe TRBD2 (5 bases). CDR1 and CDR2 from the germline V gene are MNHEY and SVGAGI. CDR3 length: 13 amino acids. V dropped 7 bases and J dropped 6 bases, with 13 bases sitting between them. The CDR3 coding sequence is TGTGCCAGCATATCCTCCGGGGTCAATGAGCAGTTCTTC. It yields the protein CASISSGVNEQFF.

This chain uses TRBV7-9 with TRBJ1-5; the D gene is possibly TRBD1 (6 bases). The CDR3 covers 14 residues. Germline CDR1 reads SEHNR; CDR2 reads FQNEAQ (reference sequence). The V and J ends lost 5 bases and 0 bases respectively, with 8 bases between them. The CDR3 nucleotides read TGTGCCAGCAGCCAGGACAGTAGCAATCAGCCCCAGCATTTT. Its translation is CASSQDSSNQPQHF.

V is TRBV5-8 and J is TRBJ1-5; 7 bases are a match to TRBD1. Germline V gene data show CDR1 as SGHTS and CDR2 as YDEGEE. Unmatched junction bases numbered 5, after V lost 4 bases and J lost 1 base. The CDR3 length is 15 residues. CDR3 region: CASSPGQLSNQPQHF. The CDR3 DNA reads as TGTGCCAGCAGCCCGGGACAGCTCAGCAATCAGCCCCAGCATTTT.

The rearrangement links TRBV27 to TRBJ1-2; 8 positions match TRBD1. The CDR3 contains 15 residues. Looked up from germline, CDR1 is MNHEY and CDR2 is SMNVEV (reference sequence). Losses at the gene ends were 6 bases for V and 6 bases for J; bases not matched to a gene: 12. This chain's CDR3 is CASRTGAIGGHGYTF. The CDR3, as DNA: TGTGCCAGCAGGACAGGGGCGATAGGAGGGCATGGCTACACCTTC.

This chain uses TRBV4-1 with TRBJ1-1, with D perhaps TRBD1 (6 bases). The CDR3 extends over 16 amino acids. CDR1 is MGHRA, CDR2 YSYEKL, per germline. The V and J ends lost 1 base and 0 bases respectively, with 12 bases between them. CDR3 loop: CASSQVRQVMNTEAFF. The CDR3 DNA is TGCGCCAGCAGCCAAGTAAGACAGGTGATGAACACTGAAGCTTTCTTT.

The chain is built from TRBV2 and TRBJ1-1; 11 bases match TRBD1. The CDR3 spans 14 residues. Per the germline V gene, CDR1 is SNHLY and CDR2 is FYNNEI. The junction had 7 bases not matched to a gene; V was cut back by 8 bases and J by 5 bases. Written as DNA, the CDR3 is TGTGCCAGCCGGTTTGGGACAGGGGGGACTGAAGCTTTCTTT. Protein product: CASRFGTGGTEAFF.

The chain combines TRBV11-2 with TRBJ2-3; perhaps TRBD2 as D (8 bases). CDR1 and CDR2 (germline): SGHAT, FQNNGV. Trimming removed 1 base at V and 1 base at J, with 18 bases between. This CDR3 has 18 residues. CDR3 sequence reads: CASSLVGPGGLGTDTQYF. As DNA, the CDR3 is TGTGCCAGCAGCTTAGTGGGTCCAGGGGGACTAGGCACAGATACGCAGTATTTT.

V usage is TRBV18 and J usage is TRBJ2-4; a possible D gene is TRBD2 (5 bases). The CDR3 extends over 16 amino acids. Germline lookup yields CDR1 KGHSH and CDR2 LQKENI. Trimming left V 6 bases short and J 0 bases short, with 15 bases between. The CDR3 nucleotides are TGTGCCAGCTCCCCAACAGATGGACTAGCCAAAAACATTCAGTACTTC. Translated, it gives CASSPTDGLAKNIQYF.

This chain uses TRBV27 with TRBJ1-6, with D hard to call. Germline lookup yields CDR1 MNHEY and CDR2 SMNVEV (reference sequence). V lost 8 bases and J lost 2, with 7 bases in between. The CDR3 contains 13 residues. CDR3 DNA: TGTGCCAGCGGGGAGGCCTATAATTCACCCCTCCACTTT. Protein product: CASGEAYNSPLHF.

This clone occurred a few times. The gene calls are TRBV6-6 and TRBJ2-5, with 7 positions matching TRBD1. Germline V CDR1 and CDR2: MNHNY, SVGAGI (reference sequence). The CDR3 runs 15 residues. Trimming cost V 6 bases and J 4 bases; bases outside gene matches: 11. CDR3 sequence: CASSFNTGTVETQYF. In DNA, the CDR3 is TGTGCCAGCAGCTTCAACACCGGGACAGTAGAGACCCAGTACTTC.

J is TRBJ2-5 and V is TRBV5-1; 7 bases fit TRBD2. This CDR3 has 15 residues. Germline assignment: CDR1 SGHRS and CDR2 YFSETQ. With V trimmed by 0 bases and J by 0 bases, 2 bases remained unmatched. The CDR3: CASSLGAGNQETQYF. For the CDR3, the DNA is TGCGCCAGCAGCTTGGGAGCGGGGAACCAAGAGACCCAGTACTTC.

The rearrangement joins TRBV9 to TRBJ2-7; TRBD2 matches at 8 bases. CDR1 SGDLS and CDR2 YYNGEE come from the germline V gene. J lost 4 bases, V lost 0 bases, and 3 bases had no gene match. This CDR3 spans 14 amino acids. Written as DNA, the CDR3 is TGTGCCAGCAGCGTAGGAGCGGGAGAGTACGAGCAGTACTTC. Its protein is CASSVGAGEYEQYF.

V usage is TRBV4-1 and J usage is TRBJ1-5; 7 positions agree with TRBD1. The CDR3 sequence is 16 residues long. After removal of 2 bases from V and 4 bases from J, the junction contained 8 bases not matched to a gene. Germline V gene lookup returns CDR1 MGHRA and CDR2 YSYEKL. CDR3: CASSQLPQGINQPQHF. The CDR3 nucleotides are TGCGCCAGCAGCCAACTTCCACAGGGGATAAATCAGCCCCAGCATTTT.

The chain recombines TRBV6-5 with TRBJ2-3; D is possibly TRBD1 (6 bases). The V gene lost 6 bases and the J gene lost 3 bases, with 16 bases spanning the gap. CDR1 is MNHEY and CDR2 is SVGAGI in the germline V gene. The CDR3 has 15 amino acids. Here the CDR3 DNA reads TGTGCCAGCAGACCACAGGGAAGCGGAACAGATACGCAGTATTTT. The encoded protein is CASRPQGSGTDTQYF.

The CDR3 bases are TGTGCCACCAGCCGCAGGGGCTCTGGAAACACCATATATTTT. It translates to CATSRRGSGNTIYF. The chain uses TRBV15 and TRBJ1-3; weak D call: TRBD1 (6 bases). The V end lost 5 bases, the J end lost 0 bases, and 8 bases lay between the germline ends. The CDR3 runs to 14 residues. The germline V gene encodes CDR1 LNHNV and CDR2 YYDKDF (reference sequence).

The chain links TRBV4-1 to TRBJ2-3; 7 nucleotides align to TRBD1. The CDR3 is made up of 16 amino acids. Germline CDR1 and CDR2: MGHRA and YSYEKL. V was pared by 6 bases and J by 3 bases, with 12 bases of the junction left unmatched. CDR3 in DNA: TGCGCCAGCAGGGCCGGGACAGCGGTCACAACAGATACGCAGTATTTT. Translation gives CASRAGTAVTTDTQYF.

The chain carries TRBV11-3 and TRBJ2-5; possible D gene TRBD2, 5 bases. CDR3 size: 14 residues. V was cut by 0 bases and J by 9 bases, with 14 bases left in between. CDR1 is SGHNT and CDR2 is YENEEA in the germline V gene. The CDR3 nucleotides read TGTGCCAGCAGCTTAGATCCCTTGCTCGGGGCCCAGTACTTC. Residues: CASSLDPLLGAQYF.

The chain recombines TRBV7-2 with TRBJ1-2; D may be TRBD1 (6 bases). There are 13 residues in the CDR3. Germline CDR1 and CDR2: SGHTA and FQGNSA. The V gene lost 6 bases and the J gene lost 3 bases, with 11 bases spanning the gap. The CDR3 is CASRPGADYGYTF. CDR3 DNA sequence: TGTGCCAGCAGACCAGGGGCGGACTATGGCTACACCTTC.

This clone was seen only once. This chain's CDR3 is CASSLGTGQGQPQHF. The CDR3 nucleotides read TGTGCCAGCAGCTTGGGGACAGGCCAAGGGCAGCCCCAGCATTTT. The V and J genes are TRBV5-4 and TRBJ1-5; 7 bases line up with TRBD1. V shed 0 bases and J 7 bases; nucleotides not matched to a gene: 7. The CDR3 spans 15 residues. The germline gives CDR1 SGHNT, CDR2 YYREEE (reference sequence).

The chain recombines TRBV30 with TRBJ1-4; 8 positions match TRBD1. CDR3 size: 16 residues. Germline V gene lookup returns CDR1 GTSNPN and CDR2 SVGIG (reference sequence). V lost 1 base to trimming and J lost 8 bases; unmatched junction nucleotides: 12. The CDR3 DNA sequence: TGTGCCTGGAGTGGGACCTACAGGGGGTATTCAGAAAAACTGTTTTTT. It is translated as CAWSGTYRGYSEKLFF.

This clone was detected a few times. The chain carries TRBV18 and TRBJ2-2; 7 bases fit TRBD1. There are 15 residues in the CDR3. J gave up 1 base and V 3 bases, and 2 bases lay outside the gene matches. Germline lookup yields CDR1 KGHSH and CDR2 LQKENI. Here the CDR3 reads CASSPGTENTGELFF. CDR3 nucleotide sequence: TGTGCCAGCTCACCTGGGACAGAGAACACCGGGGAGCTGTTTTTT.